Here is one T cell receptor (beta chain) with its context. Healthy HIV-negative adults with no recent acute infections or vaccinations were recruited as donors. Naive CD45RA+ and memory CD45RA-negative subsets were split from CD4+ cells. Only in-frame clones appear in the TCRdb table, and some are missing; sequencing was by immunoSEQ multiplex PCR. The sample lists 2 million to 2.5 million clones, 80% to 95% occurring once. Per germline, CDR1 SNHLY and CDR2 FYNNEI. The CDR3 extends over 12 amino acids. V was trimmed by 7 bases and J by 1 base, leaving 7 bases between them. The source of the sample is a study of shared clonotypes between healthy human individuals. Overall study context: Three plates each covered CD4 naive and memory; CD8 naive two, CD8 memory one.

This clonotype was obtained from a man aged 18 to 35 in good health. Some clones in this sample may be carry-over from other donors' samples. V usage is TRBV2 and J usage is TRBJ1-1; the D gene is possibly TRBD1 (5 bases). Sequenced: naive CD4+ T cells from PBMCs. Specified subset: CD45RA+ positively selected. The CDR3 protein is CASKTENTEAFF. The CDR3 DNA is TGTGCCAGCAAGACAGAGAACACTGAAGCTTTCTTT.